Included here is one TCR beta chain sequence, with context. Its specificity is not known. Germline V gene sequence: CDR1 MNHEY, CDR2 SVGAGI. The CDR3 has 14 amino acids. Trimming cost V 2 bases and J 1 base; bases outside gene matches: 0. Clones were read by immunoSEQ multiplex PCR, and TCRdb kept only the in-frame ones, dropping some. Of fewer than 80,000 clones detected, 85% to 90% appear once; the ten largest clones hold 12%. The data belong to a study of OX40 agonist ivuxolimab in advanced cancers. About the study: The patients received agonistic anti-OX40 (CD134) antibody ivuxolimab. The study, taken as a whole, reports: The CD4+ and CD8+ T cells in the blood had expanded clonally by week 6 at 0.1 to 3.0 mg/kg. Expanded clones belonging to CD8+ T cells outnumbered, on average, those of CD4+.

Sequences were derived from CD4+ or CD8+ T cells sorted from blood, sampled in a trial of the OX40 agonist ivuxolimab. This chain uses TRBV6-5 with TRBJ2-3; 7 bases agree with TRBD2. The TCR originated in an adult with an advanced solid tumor such as melanoma, head and neck, liver or kidney cancer. CDR3 region: CASSYGGGTDTQYF. The CDR3 DNA reads TGTGCCAGCAGTTACGGGGGGGGCACAGATACGCAGTATTTT.